Listed here is a single TCR beta chain. Its target is unknown. V lost 2 bases and J 1 base, leaving 3 bases between the germline ends. CDR1 and CDR2 from the germline V gene are KGHSH and LQKENI. The length of the CDR3 is 13 residues. Individual cDNA molecules were tagged with unique molecular identifiers, the study reported. TCRdb independently ran MiXCR on the 5' RACE reads; one entry per CDR3 protein. The table shows tens of thousands of distinct CDR3 sequences, with 5.5% to 7.5% occurring only once. The sample belongs to a study of early T cells in non-severe SARS-CoV-2 infection. Looking at the study overall: Unpaired chains resulted from sequencing bulk RNA of unsorted whole blood. Overall study findings and caveats: VDJdb matching skewed toward anti-spike CD8 responses, missing private and CD4 specificities.

The J gene is TRBJ1-5, the V gene TRBV18, with unresolved D. This TCR was sampled from an adult who was a healthcare worker with PCR-confirmed SARS-CoV-2 infection or an uninfected control (not recorded which). The material sequenced was whole blood. CDR3 DNA sequence: TGTGCCAGCTCACCATCCAGCAATCAGCCCCAGCATTTT. It encodes CASSPSSNQPQHF.